This entry lists 18 T cell receptor beta chains sequenced from one sample in a study of shared T cell receptors in the human thymus (dated by TCRdb to 2020 to 2022). The method behind the library was the immunoSEQ multiplex PCR assay. Drawn from immuneACCESS, this table holds only the in-frame rearrangements with V and J called that TCRdb kept. Clones are partly lost; checked studies trace under half to an unresolved V gene and leave the rest unexplained. This sample has fewer than 700,000 clones in its table, and around nine tenths of those were observed once. Together, the top ten hold 0.0095% to 0.012% of the sample. Another study also made use of these data, one on human thymus T cells.

Material: thymocytes. The receptors come from a boy under two years old with a congenital heart defect. Donor details come from another sample of the same person, matched by shared clones.

The chain uses TRBV7-2 and TRBJ2-7; 9 bases match TRBD2. CDR1 and CDR2 (germline): SGHTA, FQGNSA. This CDR3 region has 19 residues. Trimming at V came to 0 bases and at J to 7 bases, leaving 19 bases not matched to a gene. The CDR3 sequence: CASSLAFEAGGPGLGEQYF. CDR3 DNA: TGTGCCAGCAGCTTAGCCTTTGAAGCGGGAGGCCCCGGCTTGGGGGAGCAGTACTTC.

The chain employs TRBV19 and TRBJ2-7; 11 nucleotides match TRBD2. The CDR3 spans 15 residues. In germline, CDR1 is LNHDA, CDR2 SQIVND (reference sequence). Germline trimming cut 4 bases from V and 3 bases from J; bases unmatched to any gene: 5. CDR3 loop: CASSTSTSGNYEQYF. CDR3 in DNA: TGTGCCAGTAGTACCTCGACTAGCGGGAACTACGAGCAGTACTTC.

V is TRBV5-1 and J is TRBJ1-1; 7 bases align to TRBD1. With 0 bases clipped from V and 7 bases from J, the junction kept 9 bases outside the gene matches. The germline V gene has CDR1 SGHRS and CDR2 YFSETQ. There are 15 residues in the CDR3. The CDR3 DNA is TGCGCCAGCAGCTTGGCTGACAGGGCCCACAATGAAGCTTTCTTT. Encoded protein: CASSLADRAHNEAFF.

V usage is TRBV28 and J usage is TRBJ2-3, with D maybe TRBD2 (5 bases). In germline, CDR1 is MDHEN, CDR2 SYDVKM. The CDR3 contains 14 residues. V was clipped by 5 bases and J by 1 base, with 10 bases between them. CDR3 nucleotides: TGTGCCAGCAGTCCCGGGATACGCACAGATACGCAGTATTTT. Translated: CASSPGIRTDTQYF.

This clone was counted a single time. The rearrangement links TRBV4-3 to TRBJ2-2; the match to TRBD2 covers 7 bases. In germline, CDR1 is LGHNA, CDR2 YSLEER. V shed 1 base, J shed 3 bases, and the junction held 5 bases outside the gene matches. The CDR3 extends over 16 amino acids. For the CDR3, the DNA is TGCGCCAGCAGCCAAGGGCAGGCGGGGGACACCGGGGAGCTGTTTTTT. It translates to CASSQGQAGDTGELFF.

V usage is TRBV4-2 and J usage is TRBJ2-7; 10 bases agree with TRBD2. The CDR3 has 16 amino acids. Trimming took 0 bases from V and 4 from J; bases not matched to a gene: 6. The germline V gene encodes CDR1 LGHNA and CDR2 YNFKEQ. CDR3 sequence: CASSQENLAGVYEQYF. The CDR3 coding sequence is TGTGCCAGCAGCCAAGAGAACCTAGCGGGAGTGTACGAGCAGTACTTC.

On this clone: Other DNA sequences in this sample translate to the same CDR3. The chain is built from TRBV4-3 and TRBJ2-1, with TRBD2 matching 9 bases. The germline CDR1 and CDR2 sequences are LGHNA and YSLEER. CDR3 length: 16 residues. With V trimmed by 4 bases and J by 0 bases, 4 bases remained unmatched. CDR3 loop: CASSLLAGSSYNEQFF. CDR3 DNA: TGCGCCAGCAGCCTACTAGCGGGTAGCTCCTACAATGAGCAGTTCTTC.

The chain has TRBV12-5 and TRBJ1-1; 7 bases agree with TRBD1. V lost 6 bases and J lost 7; bases outside the gene matches: 11. CDR1 is LGHNT and CDR2 is FRNRAP in the germline V gene. The CDR3 has 14 amino acids. The CDR3 spells CASGPSDREGEAFF. The CDR3 nucleotides read TGTGCTAGTGGCCCCTCCGACAGGGAAGGTGAAGCTTTCTTT.

The chain has TRBV7-8 and TRBJ2-7; the match to TRBD2 covers 9 bases. Germline CDR1 and CDR2: SGHVS and FQNEAQ. The length of the CDR3 is 17 residues. The V gene end was trimmed by 0 bases and the J gene end by 6 bases; junction bases not matched to a gene: 12. CDR3 loop: CASSLAIQREACSEQYF. In DNA, the CDR3 is TGTGCCAGCAGCTTAGCTATCCAGCGGGAGGCCTGCTCCGAGCAGTACTTC.

This chain joins TRBV6-1 and TRBJ2-3; 7 bases line up with TRBD2. Germline-derived CDR1 and CDR2 are MNHNS and SASEGT. With V trimmed by 6 bases and J by 4 bases, 10 bases remained unmatched. The CDR3 totals 15 residues. The CDR3 DNA reads TGTGCCAGCAGGAGAGGGGCAGGGAGGGCAGATACGCAGTATTTT. This codes for CASRRGAGRADTQYF.

The chain uses TRBV5-8 and TRBJ2-1; TRBD1 aligns across 10 bases. Germline V CDR1 and CDR2: SGHTS, YDEGEE. The CDR3 contains 16 residues. V trimming: 3 bases; J trimming: 2 bases; junction bases outside the gene matches: 5. CDR3 nucleotides: TGTGCCAGCAGCTGGGCGGGACAGGGGCCCTACAATGAGCAGTTCTTC. Protein sequence: CASSWAGQGPYNEQFF.

The chain has TRBV9 and TRBJ1-4, with 8 nucleotides matching TRBD1. The germline gives CDR1 SGDLS, CDR2 YYNGEE. With V trimmed by 3 bases and J by 8 bases, 9 bases remained unmatched. The CDR3 contains 15 residues. This CDR3 reads CASSAEGTGGEKLFF. The CDR3 nucleotides are TGTGCCAGCAGCGCCGAGGGGACAGGAGGCGAAAAACTGTTTTTT.

This chain uses TRBV10-3 with TRBJ2-1; 9 nucleotides match TRBD2. Germline V gene lookup returns CDR1 ENHRY and CDR2 SYGVKD. There are 14 residues in the CDR3. The V gene end was trimmed by 0 bases and the J gene end by 6 bases; junction bases not matched to a gene: 0. CDR3 sequence reads: CAISESRGGNEQFF. The DNA for the CDR3 is TGTGCCATCAGTGAGTCGCGGGGGGGCAATGAGCAGTTCTTC.

This clone was found once. V usage is TRBV27 and J usage is TRBJ2-2; perhaps TRBD1 as D (6 bases). This CDR3 region has 15 residues. V dropped 7 bases and J dropped 1 base, with 13 bases sitting between them. Germline V gene sequence: CDR1 MNHEY, CDR2 SMNVEV (reference sequence). CDR3 region: CASKPGHVNTGELFF. DNA of the CDR3: TGTGCCAGCAAGCCGGGACACGTGAACACCGGGGAGCTGTTTTTT.

This chain joins TRBV27 and TRBJ2-1, with TRBD1 as a possible D gene (6 bases). Trimming stripped 0 bases from V and 6 bases from J, with 21 bases between. Germline values: CDR1 MNHEY, CDR2 SMNVEV (reference sequence). The CDR3 spans 18 residues. CDR3 DNA sequence: TGTGCCAGCAGTTTATCCCCTTTTCCCGGGACAATCAGCAATGAGCAGTTCTTC. Encoded protein: CASSLSPFPGTISNEQFF.

The rearrangement joins TRBV7-2 to TRBJ2-2; unclear D gene. Trimming shortened V by 5 bases and J by 0 bases, and 13 bases separated the two germline ends. CDR1 SGHTA and CDR2 FQGNSA come from the germline V gene. CDR3 length: 16 amino acids. The CDR3: CASSGRWSPNTGELFF. The CDR3 region has the DNA TGTGCCAGCAGCGGCCGTTGGAGTCCGAACACCGGGGAGCTGTTTTTT.

The CDR3 bases are TGTGCCACCAGCAGGTGTGACAGGGGGCGGGAGAATGAGCAGTTCTTC. Translation: CATSRCDRGRENEQFF. This chain joins TRBV15 and TRBJ2-1, with 10 bases fitting TRBD1. CDR3 length: 16 amino acids. With 3 bases clipped from V and 7 bases from J, the junction kept 9 bases outside the gene matches. Germline CDR1 and CDR2: LNHNV and YYDKDF (reference sequence).

The J gene is TRBJ2-1, the V gene TRBV25-1, with D possibly TRBD2 on 5 matching bases. The CDR3 covers 14 residues. The V gene lost 8 bases and the J gene lost 4 bases, with 15 bases spanning the gap. Per the germline V gene, CDR1 is MGHDK and CDR2 is SYGVNS. The CDR3, as DNA: TGTGCCAGCGGAGGCGGACGGGGTTACAATGAGCAGTTCTTC. Its translation is CASGGGRGYNEQFF.